This T cell receptor beta chain was obtained from a study of T-cell reconstitution after alpha-beta-depleted transplantation in children. Study-level points and caveats: T cells produced anew were the main source of T-cell counts and diversity one year after transplant. Alpha-beta T cells present about two months after transplant were reported to originate from several hundred expanded graft clones. For some patients, TCRbeta diversity was high at day 60 because of recipient T cells and thymic progenitors that survived.

This CDR3 region has 13 residues. V lost 7 bases to trimming and J lost 2 bases; unmatched junction nucleotides: 2. Using unique molecular identifiers, the investigators prepared the TCRbeta library. TCRdb analysed the PCR reads with MiXCR anew, one entry per CDR3 protein. Of approximately 1,000,000 distinct CDR3 sequences in the sample, about 31% were seen once. A remark on this clonotype: Its antigen is unidentified.

Material: PBMCs, mostly from graft donor cells, obtained 360 days after TCRalphabeta/CD19-depleted stem cell transplant. This clonotype was obtained from a boy in the first two years of life who had a stem cell transplant for SCID, so the T cells may come from the graft donor. The chain employs TRBV12-3 or TRBV12-4 and TRBJ1-5, with 7 positions matching TRBD1. CDR3 nucleotide sequence: TGTGCCAGCACAGGGGGGGGCAATCAGCCCCAGCATTTT. Translated: CASTGGGNQPQHF.